This T cell receptor (beta chain) was recorded in a study of T cell responses to AZD1222 COVID-19 vaccine. Regarding this clone: Its antigen is currently unknown.

Profiling relied on immunoSEQ multiplex PCR, and the TCRdb table lists in-frame clones only, not all of them. The profile covers some 100,000 clones, with roughly 86% appearing a single time and roughly 13% taken by the ten largest. Findings of the study overall: Donors were largely white British and mainly female; clonal diversity was possibly underestimated.

With 3 bases clipped from V and 5 bases from J, the junction kept 11 bases outside the gene matches. The germline V gene encodes CDR1 SGHTA and CDR2 FQGNSA. This CDR3 is built from 16 residues. Sequenced here: peripheral blood, sampled on day 0 of MenACWY control vaccination. The sequence was obtained from an adult in good health. The chain has TRBV7-2 and TRBJ1-2; 8 nucleotides line up with TRBD1. CDR3 nucleotide sequence: TGTGCCAGCAGCTTTAAGGACAGGGTCGTAAGGTATGGCTACACCTTC. Protein sequence: CASSFKDRVVRYGYTF.